This T cell receptor beta chain stems from a study of CD4 T cell repertoires in COVID-19. Overall study: After approximately 10 days of IL-2 expansion, CFSE-low cells were relabeled and restimulated with other coronavirus spikes. Study-level results: SARS-CoV and/or HKU1 spike cultures shared between roughly 6 and 28% of SARS-CoV-2 clonotypes. Suggested intraclonal diversification: top SARS-CoV-2-reactive clonotypes appeared in two or three memory subsets.

The table came from immunoSEQ multiplex PCR; TCRdb's copy has only in-frame clones and leaves some out. The profile shows more than 65,000 clones, 83% of them singletons. The CDR3 has 13 amino acids. Per the germline V gene, CDR1 is SQVTM and CDR2 is ANQGSEA. Trimming shortened V by 6 bases and J by 2 bases, and 13 bases separated the two germline ends. This clone was observed a few times. Antigen: not known. This TCR was recovered from a human donor who had COVID-19. This specimen consisted of CD4+ T cells from peripheral blood, obtained after recovery from COVID-19. J is TRBJ2-5 and V is TRBV29-1; D is uncertain. CDR3 bases: TGCAGCGTGCTAACTGGGCAACAAGAGACCCAGTACTTC. It encodes CSVLTGQQETQYF.